The 30 T cell receptor beta chains listed next were all sequenced from one sample in a study of blood T cell repertoires in COVID-19. Clones were sequenced by immunoSEQ multiplex PCR, and TCRdb holds only the in-frame ones, with some missing. The table includes 250,000 to 300,000 clones, 86% detected once. Sample: peripheral blood. The receptors originated from a woman under 40 with COVID-19, enrolled during active disease.

In DNA form, the CDR3 reads TGTGCCAGCTCAAGGGGGGATACGCAGTATTTT. Amino acids: CASSRGDTQYF. The chain joins TRBV18 to TRBJ2-3, with TRBD1 as a possible D gene (6 bases). Trimming removed 5 bases at V and 6 bases at J, with 6 bases between. CDR3 size: 11 residues. The germline CDR1 and CDR2 sequences are KGHSH and LQKENI.

The chain recombines TRBV12-2 with TRBJ2-7; TRBD1 reflects the table's D call only, with no check against the DNA. TRBV12-2 is noted as a pseudogene. CDR3 length: 12 amino acids. The CDR3 DNA follows: TGTGCAAGTCGGGGACAGGGCTACGAGCAGTACTTC. Protein: CASRGQGYEQYF.

CDR3 amino acids: CASSLDSGGIYNEQFF. The CDR3, as DNA: TGTGCCAGCAGCCTTGATAGCGGGGGGATCTACAATGAGCAGTTCTTC. This sequence joins TRBV7-2 and TRBJ2-1; 10 bases map to TRBD2. There are 16 residues in the CDR3. V gave up 5 bases and J gave up 3 bases; unmatched junction bases: 7. CDR1 is SGHTA, CDR2 FQGNSA, per germline.

The CDR3 sequence is CASSPAIPAGYNEQFF. The CDR3 region has the DNA TGTGCCAGCTCACCTGCGATCCCTGCGGGCTACAATGAGCAGTTCTTC. V is TRBV18 and J is TRBJ2-1, with D perhaps TRBD2 (5 bases). In germline, CDR1 is KGHSH, CDR2 LQKENI. The germline V and J ends were trimmed by 3 bases and 3 bases, with 15 bases remaining between them. The CDR3 has 16 residues.

J is TRBJ2-1 and V is TRBV12-5; 7 bases fit TRBD2. CDR3 length: 16 amino acids. The germline CDR1 and CDR2 sequences are LGHNT and FRNRAP. The J segment lost 6 bases and the V segment lost 5 bases, leaving 13 bases of the junction unmatched. In DNA form, the CDR3 reads TGTGCTAGTGGTCCGCGAGCGGGGCGGGGTGGCAATGAGCAGTTCTTC. Translated, it gives CASGPRAGRGGNEQFF.

The rearrangement links TRBV7-6 to TRBJ2-2, with 7 bases aligning to TRBD1. V lost 4 bases to trimming and J lost 5 bases; unmatched junction nucleotides: 13. Germline V gene lookup returns CDR1 SGHVS and CDR2 FNYEAQ. This CDR3 is built from 17 residues. The CDR3 loop reads CASSSGTATSSTGELFF. Written as DNA, the CDR3 is TGTGCCAGCAGCTCTGGGACAGCCACATCTTCGACCGGGGAGCTGTTTTTT.

The rearrangement joins TRBV2 to TRBJ2-3; D possibly corresponds to TRBD1 (6 bases). The V end was cut by 7 bases, the J end by 0 bases, with 14 bases between. The V gene's germline CDR1 is SNHLY and CDR2 FYNNEI. The length of the CDR3 is 15 residues. The CDR3 spells CASTTGTASTDTQYF. DNA for the CDR3: TGTGCCAGCACCACAGGGACGGCTAGCACAGATACGCAGTATTTT.

The chain combines TRBV19 with TRBJ2-7; perhaps TRBD1 as D (6 bases). Germline values: CDR1 LNHDA, CDR2 SQIVND (reference sequence). Trimming took off 6 bases at V and 2 bases at J, with 14 bases between the two ends. This CDR3 is built from 14 residues. The CDR3 DNA is TGTGCCAGTAGCCCAGGGGCGGGTCCCTACGAGCAGTACTTC. This encodes CASSPGAGPYEQYF.

This clone showed up just once. CDR3 DNA: TGTGCCAGCTCGCGGGGGGCCACAGAATACGAGCAGTACTTC. Translated, it gives CASSRGATEYEQYF. The chain is built from TRBV6-5 and TRBJ2-7, with 8 positions matching TRBD2. This CDR3 is built from 14 residues. CDR1 is MNHEY, CDR2 SVGAGI, per germline. The V and J ends lost 8 bases and 4 bases, in that order; junction bases with no gene match: 10.

The V and J genes are TRBV5-1 and TRBJ1-1; 7 bases align to TRBD1. This CDR3 has 15 amino acids. Germline values: CDR1 SGHRS, CDR2 YFSETQ. V dropped 4 bases and J dropped 1; count of bases not matched to a gene: 7. The CDR3 here is CASSLGQVGNTEAFF. The CDR3 DNA sequence: TGCGCCAGCAGCCTAGGACAGGTTGGGAACACTGAAGCTTTCTTT.

V gene TRBV18 combines with J gene TRBJ2-5; D possibly corresponds to TRBD2 (5 bases). The CDR3 is 14 amino acids. Deletions cut 2 bases from V and 5 bases from J, with 12 bases between. Germline V gene data show CDR1 as KGHSH and CDR2 as LQKENI. CDR3 nucleotides: TGTGCCAGCTCACCAGAGCGGACCGGGGAGACCCAGTACTTC. It encodes CASSPERTGETQYF.

This clone came up once. This chain connects TRBV7-9 to TRBJ2-1; 8 nucleotides align to TRBD2. The CDR3 totals 17 residues. The V and J ends lost 5 bases and 0 bases, in that order; junction bases with no gene match: 9. The germline V gene has CDR1 SEHNR and CDR2 FQNEAQ (reference sequence). In DNA, the CDR3 is TGTGCCAGCAGCACGGGGGTAGCGGGGACCTCCTACAATGAGCAGTTCTTC. It specifies CASSTGVAGTSYNEQFF.

This chain links TRBV7-9 with TRBJ2-4; 9 nucleotides match TRBD1. The CDR3 sequence is 17 residues long. Losses at the gene ends were 5 bases for V and 1 base for J; bases not matched to a gene: 9. CDR1 and CDR2 from the germline V gene are SEHNR and FQNEAQ (reference sequence). CDR3 sequence (DNA): TGTGCCAGCAGCGCCCGTACAGGGGGCGAGGCCAAAAACATTCAGTACTTC. Encoded protein: CASSARTGGEAKNIQYF.

The chain joins TRBV4-2 to TRBJ2-1, with 8 bases identical to TRBD2. Germline V lookup: CDR1 LGHNA, CDR2 YNFKEQ. The CDR3 contains 15 residues. Trimming removed 4 bases from V and 9 bases from J; junction bases left unmatched: 11. CDR3 DNA: TGTGCCAGCAGCCTTCCGGGGACTAGTGGCGGTGAGCAGTTCTTC. It yields the protein CASSLPGTSGGEQFF.

The chain is built from TRBV10-2 and TRBJ1-1; a weak D match, TRBD1 (6 bases). Between the trimmed V and J ends, which lost 8 bases and 4 bases, there was a span of 17 bases. Germline loops: CDR1 WSHSY, CDR2 SAAADI. The CDR3 has 14 amino acids. The CDR3, as DNA: TGCGCCAGCGTGAGGGGGGGAGGAGTCACTGAAGCTTTCTTT. It is translated as CASVRGGGVTEAFF.

This clone appeared once. J is TRBJ1-1 and V is TRBV7-9, with 7 nucleotides matching TRBD1. CDR1 is SEHNR and CDR2 is FQNEAQ in the germline V gene (reference sequence). The ends lost 2 bases at V and 8 bases at J; junction bases unmatched: 5. The CDR3 runs to 13 residues. CDR3 amino acids: CASSLPGQVEAFF. The CDR3 coding sequence is TGTGCCAGCAGCTTACCCGGACAGGTCGAAGCTTTCTTT.

The V and J genes are TRBV5-6 and TRBJ2-7, with D hard to call. The CDR3 is 12 residues long. Germline CDR1 and CDR2: SGHDT and YYEEEE. Trimming took off 3 bases at V and 3 bases at J, with 7 bases between the two ends. The chain's CDR3 is CASSSRSYEQYF. The CDR3 DNA reads TGTGCCAGCAGCTCCCGGAGCTACGAGCAGTACTTC.

This clone has a handful of counts. This rearrangement joins TRBV19 to TRBJ1-1; perhaps TRBD1 as D (5 bases). CDR3 length: 13 residues. CDR1 and CDR2 (germline): LNHDA, SQIVND (reference sequence). Trimming cost V 10 bases and J 0 bases, with 12 bases left between them. CDR3 region: CAISAGLNTEAFF. CDR3 in DNA: TGTGCCATTAGCGCAGGGTTGAACACTGAAGCTTTCTTT.

This clone has only a few counts. The chain has TRBV6-5 and TRBJ2-7, with D perhaps matching TRBD2 (6 bases). V lost 5 bases and J lost 0, with 14 bases in between. Germline V gene sequence: CDR1 MNHEY, CDR2 SVGAGI. There are 15 residues in the CDR3. CDR3 in DNA: TGTGCCAGCAGTCCGTGGGACTCGAGCTCCTACGAGCAGTACTTC. Translating it yields CASSPWDSSSYEQYF.

This clone was recorded only once. The chain carries TRBV6-6 and TRBJ2-2; D is perhaps TRBD1 (5 bases). With 6 bases removed from V and 5 bases from J, the gap between germline ends came to 10 bases. Germline-derived CDR1 and CDR2 are MNHNY and SVGAGI (reference sequence). The CDR3 is 13 amino acids. CDR3: CASRPQETGELFF. The DNA of the CDR3 is TGTGCCAGCAGACCACAGGAGACCGGGGAGCTGTTTTTT.

The chain carries TRBV11-2 and TRBJ1-6, with 12 bases fitting TRBD1. The CDR3 contains 18 residues. Germline CDR1 reads SGHAT; CDR2 reads FQNNGV. V was clipped by 3 bases and J by 10 bases; unmatched bases: 13. This CDR3 is CASSFISWDRGLRSPLHF. The CDR3 nucleotides read TGTGCCAGCAGCTTTATTTCGTGGGACAGGGGGCTGAGGTCACCCCTCCACTTT.

This clone was detected only once. This sequence joins TRBV2 and TRBJ2-1, with D perhaps matching TRBD2 (6 bases). The CDR3 is 14 residues long. V lost 0 bases, J lost 14 bases, and 17 bases lay in between. Germline-derived CDR1 and CDR2 are SNHLY and FYNNEI. CDR3 sequence: CASSEAPGLVLKFF. Here the CDR3 DNA reads TGTGCCAGCAGTGAAGCACCGGGACTCGTTTTGAAGTTCTTC.

The J gene is TRBJ2-3, the V gene TRBV3-1 (or the pseudogene TRBV3-2); tentatively, D is TRBD2 (7 bases). The ends were cut back, 8 bases at V and 2 bases at J, with 20 bases in the middle. Germline V gene data show CDR1 as LGHDT and CDR2 as YNNKEL (reference sequence). The CDR3 contains 16 residues. Here the CDR3 reads CASARLGAGATDTQYF. DNA of the CDR3: TGTGCCAGCGCCCGACTGGGCGCGGGGGCCACAGATACGCAGTATTTT.

The chain joins TRBV4-2 to TRBJ2-7, with 7 positions matching TRBD2. This CDR3 contains 17 residues. V dropped 0 bases and J dropped 5; count of bases not matched to a gene: 13. CDR1 is LGHNA, CDR2 YNFKEQ, per germline. This CDR3 is CASSQELGAGLRNEQYF. As DNA, the CDR3 is TGTGCCAGCAGCCAAGAATTGGGAGCGGGGCTAAGGAACGAGCAGTACTTC.

The DNA for the CDR3 is TGTGCCAGCAGCTTAACGGACAGAGTCCTGAACACTGAAGCTTTCTTT. Translating gives CASSLTDRVLNTEAFF. V and J are TRBV7-2 and TRBJ1-1; D perhaps matches TRBD1 (6 bases). There are 16 residues in the CDR3. Deletions cut 2 bases from V and 0 bases from J, with 13 bases between. Germline lookup yields CDR1 SGHTA and CDR2 FQGNSA.

The chain employs TRBV15 and TRBJ2-2; no definite D call. Trimming left V 5 bases short and J 1 base short, with 17 bases between. CDR3 length equals 17 residues. Germline CDR1 LNHNV, CDR2 YYDKDF (reference sequence). CDR3: CATSGPPLFMNTGELFF. The CDR3 DNA follows: TGTGCCACCAGCGGGCCCCCTTTGTTCATGAACACCGGGGAGCTGTTTTTT. Combining the CDR3 with reference TRBV15 and TRBJ2-2 gives the whole variable domain DAMVIQNPRYQVTQFGKPVTLSCSQTLNHNVMYWYQQKSSQAPKLLFHYYDKDFNNEADTPDNFQSRRPNTSFCFLDIRSPGLGDTAMYLCATSGPPLFMNTGELFFGEGSRLTVL.

The J gene is TRBJ1-2, the V gene TRBV7-9, with D perhaps matching TRBD1 (6 bases). The germline gives CDR1 SEHNR, CDR2 FQNEAQ (reference sequence). The CDR3 runs to 16 residues. With 4 bases removed from V and 5 bases from J, the gap between germline ends came to 20 bases. The CDR3 DNA reads as TGTGCCAGCAGCTCGTACGACCCCGGACAGAATTATGGCTACACCTTC. Translating gives CASSSYDPGQNYGYTF.

The rearrangement links TRBV18 to TRBJ1-2; tentative D call: TRBD1 (5 bases). This CDR3 has 13 residues. Germline V gene lookup returns CDR1 KGHSH and CDR2 LQKENI. V was cut by 3 bases and J by 4 bases, with 9 bases left in between. The CDR3, as DNA: TGTGCCAGCTCACCGGACACCTTCTATGGCTACACCTTC. Protein product: CASSPDTFYGYTF.

The chain uses TRBV2 and TRBJ1-2; 7 bases are shared with TRBD1. V was pared by 6 bases and J by 4 bases, with 2 bases of the junction left unmatched. The CDR3 extends over 12 amino acids. Germline CDR1 and CDR2: SNHLY and FYNNEI. The CDR3 DNA sequence: TGTGCCAGCAGGGGGACAGCCTATGGCTACACCTTC. This encodes CASRGTAYGYTF.

This clone was seen only a few times. The rearrangement links TRBV6-5 to TRBJ1-1; D is unclear. Trimming took 2 bases from V and 0 from J, leaving 4 bases between them. The CDR3 loop spans 13 amino acids. Germline values: CDR1 MNHEY, CDR2 SVGAGI. The CDR3 loop reads CASSYIVNTEAFF. DNA for the CDR3: TGTGCCAGCAGTTACATAGTGAACACTGAAGCTTTCTTT.